One sample yielded the 2 T cell receptor beta chains listed below, sequenced in a study of T cell responses to AZD1222 COVID-19 vaccine. Only in-frame clones appear in the TCRdb table, and some are missing; sequencing was by immunoSEQ multiplex PCR. In the table there are 110,000 to 150,000 clones, around 87% of which are singletons. This material consisted of peripheral blood, taken on day 0 of AZD1222 vaccination. The receptors originated from an adult in good health.

The J gene is TRBJ2-1, the V gene TRBV18; 7 bases agree with TRBD2. CDR1 is KGHSH and CDR2 is LQKENI in the germline V gene. The CDR3 covers 15 residues. After removal of 3 bases from V and 0 bases from J, the junction contained 2 bases not matched to a gene. CDR3 coding DNA: TGTGCCAGCTCACCGCGGGACTACTCCTACAATGAGCAGTTCTTC. Protein: CASSPRDYSYNEQFF.

Details on this clone: One junction end does not reproduce the germline sequence, and a read error may be involved. The J gene is TRBJ1-1, the V gene TRBV7-3, with D tentatively TRBD1 (5 bases). Germline assignment: CDR1 SGHTA and CDR2 FQGTGA. The CDR3 extends over 13 amino acids. The CDR3 DNA reads as TGTGCCAGCAGCCTAACAGGTTCTCCTGAAGCTTTCTTT. This codes for CASSLTGSPEAFF.